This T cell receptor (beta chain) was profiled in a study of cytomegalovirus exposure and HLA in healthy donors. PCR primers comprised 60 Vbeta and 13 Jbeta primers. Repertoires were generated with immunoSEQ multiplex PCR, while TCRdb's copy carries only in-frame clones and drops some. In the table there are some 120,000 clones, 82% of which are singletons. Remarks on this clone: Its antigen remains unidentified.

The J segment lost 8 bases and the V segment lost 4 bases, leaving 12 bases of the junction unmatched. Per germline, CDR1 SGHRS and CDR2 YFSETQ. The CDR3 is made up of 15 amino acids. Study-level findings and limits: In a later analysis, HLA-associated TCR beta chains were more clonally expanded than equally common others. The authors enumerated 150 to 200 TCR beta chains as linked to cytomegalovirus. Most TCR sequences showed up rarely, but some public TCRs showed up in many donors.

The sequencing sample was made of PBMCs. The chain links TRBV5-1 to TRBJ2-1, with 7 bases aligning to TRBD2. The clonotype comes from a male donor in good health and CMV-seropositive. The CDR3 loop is CASSERTRPVDEQFF. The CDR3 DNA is TGCGCCAGCAGCGAACGGACTAGGCCGGTCGATGAGCAGTTCTTC.